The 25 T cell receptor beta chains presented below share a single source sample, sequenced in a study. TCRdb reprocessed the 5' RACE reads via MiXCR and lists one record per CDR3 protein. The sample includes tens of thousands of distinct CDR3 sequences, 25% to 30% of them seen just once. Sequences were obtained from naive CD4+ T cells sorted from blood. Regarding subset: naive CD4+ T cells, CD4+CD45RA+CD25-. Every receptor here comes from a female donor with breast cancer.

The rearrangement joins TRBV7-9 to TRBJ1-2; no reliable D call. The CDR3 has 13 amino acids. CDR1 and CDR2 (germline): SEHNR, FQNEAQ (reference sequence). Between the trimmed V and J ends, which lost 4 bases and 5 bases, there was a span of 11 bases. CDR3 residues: CASSSRTAYGYTF. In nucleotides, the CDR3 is TGTGCCAGCAGCTCTCGGACGGCTTATGGCTACACCTTC.

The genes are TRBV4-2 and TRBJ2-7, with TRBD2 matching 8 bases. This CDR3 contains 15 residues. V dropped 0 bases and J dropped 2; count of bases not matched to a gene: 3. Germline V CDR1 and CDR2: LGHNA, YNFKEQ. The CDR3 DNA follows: TGTGCCAGCAGCCAAGATCGGGGGGGGCCCTACGAGCAGTACTTC. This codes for CASSQDRGGPYEQYF.

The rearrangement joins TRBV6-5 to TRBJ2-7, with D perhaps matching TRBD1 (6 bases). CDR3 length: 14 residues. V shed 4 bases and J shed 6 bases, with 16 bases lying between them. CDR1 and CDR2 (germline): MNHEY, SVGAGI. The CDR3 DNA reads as TGTGCCAGCAGTTTAGGAAACAGGGCCCTCGAGCAGTACTTC. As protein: CASSLGNRALEQYF.

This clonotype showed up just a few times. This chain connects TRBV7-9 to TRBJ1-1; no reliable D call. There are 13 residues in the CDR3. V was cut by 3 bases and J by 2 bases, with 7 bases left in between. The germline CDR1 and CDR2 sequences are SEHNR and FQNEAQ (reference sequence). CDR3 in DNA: TGTGCCAGCAGCTTCACAGCTAACACTGAAGCTTTCTTT. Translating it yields CASSFTANTEAFF.

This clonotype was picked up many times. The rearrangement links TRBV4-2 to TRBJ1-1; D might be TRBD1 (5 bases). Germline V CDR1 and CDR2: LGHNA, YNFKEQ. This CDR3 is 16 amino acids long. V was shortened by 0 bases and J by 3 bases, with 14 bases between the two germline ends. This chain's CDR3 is CASSQDFGGWDTEAFF. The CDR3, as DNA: TGTGCCAGCAGCCAAGATTTCGGGGGTTGGGACACTGAAGCTTTCTTT.

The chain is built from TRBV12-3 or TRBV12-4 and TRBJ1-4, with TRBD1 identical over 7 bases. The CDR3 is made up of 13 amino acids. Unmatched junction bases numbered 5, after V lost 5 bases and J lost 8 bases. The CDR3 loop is CASSPRDREKLFF. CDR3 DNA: TGTGCCAGCAGTCCCCGGGACAGAGAAAAACTGTTTTTT.

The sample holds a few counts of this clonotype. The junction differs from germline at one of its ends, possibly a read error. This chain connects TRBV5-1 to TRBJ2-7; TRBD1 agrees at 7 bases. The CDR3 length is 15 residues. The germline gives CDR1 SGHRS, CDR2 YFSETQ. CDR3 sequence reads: CAGRAGTENPYEQYF. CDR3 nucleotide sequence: TGCGCCGGCAGGGCCGGGACAGAAAATCCCTACGAGCAGTACTTC.

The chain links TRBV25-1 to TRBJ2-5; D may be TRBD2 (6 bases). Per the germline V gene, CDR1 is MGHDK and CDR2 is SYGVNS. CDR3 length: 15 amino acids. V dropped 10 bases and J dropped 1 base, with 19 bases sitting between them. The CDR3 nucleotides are TGTGCCACCGGGAGCCCTAGCCCTACCCAAGAGACCCAGTACTTC. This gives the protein CATGSPSPTQETQYF.

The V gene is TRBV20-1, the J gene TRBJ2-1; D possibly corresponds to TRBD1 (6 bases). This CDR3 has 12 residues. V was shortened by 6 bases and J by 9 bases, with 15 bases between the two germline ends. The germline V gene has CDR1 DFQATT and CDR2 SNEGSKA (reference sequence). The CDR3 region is CSAATGPGEQFF. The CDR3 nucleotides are TGCAGTGCAGCTACAGGGCCTGGTGAGCAGTTCTTC.

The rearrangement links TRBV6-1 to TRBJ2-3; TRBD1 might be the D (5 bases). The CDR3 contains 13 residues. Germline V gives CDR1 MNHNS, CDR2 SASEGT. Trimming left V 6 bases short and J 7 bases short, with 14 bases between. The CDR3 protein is CASRQVPANTQYF. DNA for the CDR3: TGTGCCAGCAGACAGGTCCCCGCAAATACGCAGTATTTT.

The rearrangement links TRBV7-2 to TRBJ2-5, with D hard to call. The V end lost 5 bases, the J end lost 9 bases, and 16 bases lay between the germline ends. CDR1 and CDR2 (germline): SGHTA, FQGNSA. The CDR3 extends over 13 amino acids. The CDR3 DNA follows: TGTGCCAGCAGCAGCCAGGCAGGCCAGGCCCAGTACTTC. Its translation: CASSSQAGQAQYF. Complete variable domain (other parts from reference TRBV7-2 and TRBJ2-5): GAGVSQSPSNKVTEKGKDVELRCDPISGHTALYWYRQSLGQGLEFLIYFQGNSAPDKSGLPSDRFSAERTGGSVSTLTIQRTQQEDSAVYLCASSSQAGQAQYFGPGTRLLVL.

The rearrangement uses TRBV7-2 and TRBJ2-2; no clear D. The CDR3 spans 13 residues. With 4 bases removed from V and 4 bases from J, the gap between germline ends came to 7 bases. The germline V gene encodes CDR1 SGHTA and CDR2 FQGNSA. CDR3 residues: CASSSYPTGELFF. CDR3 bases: TGTGCCAGCAGCTCATACCCCACCGGGGAGCTGTTTTTT.

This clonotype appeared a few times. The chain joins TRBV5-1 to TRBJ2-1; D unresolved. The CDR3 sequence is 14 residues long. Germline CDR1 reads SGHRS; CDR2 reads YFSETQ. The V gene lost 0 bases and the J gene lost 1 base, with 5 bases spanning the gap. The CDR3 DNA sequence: TGCGCCAGCAGCTTGGATAGTTCCTACAATGAGCAGTTCTTC. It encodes CASSLDSSYNEQFF.

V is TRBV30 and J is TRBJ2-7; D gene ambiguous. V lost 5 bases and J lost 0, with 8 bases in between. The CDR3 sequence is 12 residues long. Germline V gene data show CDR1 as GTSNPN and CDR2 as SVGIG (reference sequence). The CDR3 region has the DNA TGTGCCTGGGGTCGAGACTCCTACGAGCAGTACTTC. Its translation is CAWGRDSYEQYF.

CDR3 DNA sequence: TGTGCCAGCAGCTCCCGACAGAAACCTAATGAAAAACTGTTTTTT. Translation: CASSSRQKPNEKLFF. The chain combines TRBV14 with TRBJ1-4; D might be TRBD1 (5 bases). Germline CDR1 and CDR2: SGHDN and FVKESK. V was pared by 5 bases and J by 3 bases, with 13 bases between. This CDR3 is built from 15 residues.

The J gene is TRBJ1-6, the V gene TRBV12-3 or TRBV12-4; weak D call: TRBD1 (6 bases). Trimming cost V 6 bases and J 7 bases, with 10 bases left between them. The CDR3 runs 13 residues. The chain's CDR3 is CASRQGFNSPLHF. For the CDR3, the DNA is TGTGCCAGCAGGCAGGGGTTCAATTCACCCCTCCACTTT.

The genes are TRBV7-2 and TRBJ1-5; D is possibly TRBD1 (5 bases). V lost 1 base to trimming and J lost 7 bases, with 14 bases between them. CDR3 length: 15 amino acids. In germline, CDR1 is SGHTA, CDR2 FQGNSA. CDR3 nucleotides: TGTGCCAGCAGCTTAGGGGGTGGGGGATGGCAGCCCCAGCATTTT. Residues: CASSLGGGGWQPQHF.

As DNA, the CDR3 is TGTGCCAGCAGCTTGCAGGGACTAGCCAAAAACATTCAGTACTTC. Amino acids: CASSLQGLAKNIQYF. This sequence joins TRBV5-6 and TRBJ2-4, with a weak D call TRBD2 (6 bases). This CDR3 region has 15 residues. V was clipped by 1 base and J by 0 bases, with 8 bases between them. The germline V gene encodes CDR1 SGHDT and CDR2 YYEEEE. The variable domain in full, completed from reference TRBV5-6 and TRBJ2-4, reads DAGVTQSPTHLIKTRGQQVTLRCSPKSGHDTVSWYQQALGQGPQFIFQYYEEEERQRGNFPDRFSGHQFPNYSSELNVNALLLGDSALYLCASSLQGLAKNIQYFGAGTRLSVL.

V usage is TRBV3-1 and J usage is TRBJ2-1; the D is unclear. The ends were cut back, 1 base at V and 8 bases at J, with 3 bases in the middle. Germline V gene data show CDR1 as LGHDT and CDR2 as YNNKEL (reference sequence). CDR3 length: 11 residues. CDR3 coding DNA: TGTGCCAGCAGCCAAGTCCATGAGCAGTTCTTC. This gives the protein CASSQVHEQFF.

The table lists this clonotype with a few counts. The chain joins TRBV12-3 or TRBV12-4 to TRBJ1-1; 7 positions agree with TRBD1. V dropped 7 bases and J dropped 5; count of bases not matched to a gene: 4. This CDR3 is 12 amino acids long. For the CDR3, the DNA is TGTGCCAGCACCCCGACAGGGACTGAAGCTTTCTTT. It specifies CASTPTGTEAFF.

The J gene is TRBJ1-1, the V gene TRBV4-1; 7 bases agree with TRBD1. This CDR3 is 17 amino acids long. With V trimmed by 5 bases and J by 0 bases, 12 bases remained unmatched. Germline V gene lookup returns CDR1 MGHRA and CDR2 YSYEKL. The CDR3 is CASSVRDSYLMNTEAFF. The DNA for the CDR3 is TGCGCCAGCAGCGTCCGGGACAGCTATTTGATGAACACTGAAGCTTTCTTT.

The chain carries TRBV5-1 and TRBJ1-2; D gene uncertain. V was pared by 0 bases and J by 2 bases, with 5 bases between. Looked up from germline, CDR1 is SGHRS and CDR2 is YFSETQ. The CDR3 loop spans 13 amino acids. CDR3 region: CASSLAQNYGYTF. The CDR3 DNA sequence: TGCGCCAGCAGCTTGGCCCAAAACTATGGCTACACCTTC.

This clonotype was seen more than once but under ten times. CDR3 coding DNA: TGCAGTGCTAAGGATGAGGGGATGACAGGGTTCAATCAGCCCCAGCATTTT. Protein sequence: CSAKDEGMTGFNQPQHF. This chain joins TRBV20-1 and TRBJ1-5, with 7 bases lining up with TRBD1. The germline gives CDR1 DFQATT, CDR2 SNEGSKA (reference sequence). The V segment lost 4 bases and the J segment 3 bases; nucleotides outside the gene matches: 15. CDR3 size: 17 residues.

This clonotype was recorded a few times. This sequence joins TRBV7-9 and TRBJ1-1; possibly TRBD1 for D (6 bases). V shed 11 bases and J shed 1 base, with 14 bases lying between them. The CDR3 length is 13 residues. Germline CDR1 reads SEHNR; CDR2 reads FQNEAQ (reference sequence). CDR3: CAGETGGNTEAFF. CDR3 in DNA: TGTGCCGGGGAGACAGGTGGGAACACTGAAGCTTTCTTT.

The CDR3 DNA is TGCGCCAGCAGCTTGGTATCTAGCACAGATACGCAGTATTTT. It specifies CASSLVSSTDTQYF. The V gene is TRBV5-1, the J gene TRBJ2-3; D gene ambiguous. CDR1 SGHRS and CDR2 YFSETQ come from the germline V gene. This CDR3 contains 14 residues. Trimming took off 0 bases at V and 0 bases at J, with 5 bases between the two ends. Using reference TRBV5-1 and TRBJ2-3 for the parts outside the CDR3, the full variable domain is KAGVTQTPRYLIKTRGQQVTLSCSPISGHRSVSWYQQTPGQGLQFLFEYFSETQRNKGNFPGRFSGRQFSNSRSEMNVSTLELGDSALYLCASSLVSSTDTQYFGPGTRLTVL.